Below, 21 T cell receptor beta chains from the same sample are listed, as sequenced in a study (dated by TCRdb to about 2016). The library was produced with RT-PCR. Data came from an Illumina MiSeq. Using fastp trimming at Q25 and MiXCR clonotype assembly, TCRdb reanalyzed the public sequencing data and kept in-frame beta chains. CDR3 protein duplicates are merged, each entry listing the most common genes and DNA. Across this sample there are about 700,000 distinct CDR3 sequences, with more than 13% seen only once. The top ten constitute 3.6% of the sample. Specimen: memory CD4+ T cells from blood. The source of these receptors is a female donor in good health, serving as a healthy control.

This clonotype was picked up a small number of times. The chain combines TRBV5-1 with TRBJ2-2; D may be TRBD2 (7 bases). The CDR3 spans 17 residues. Germline V gene lookup returns CDR1 SGHRS and CDR2 YFSETQ. V lost 4 bases and J 2 bases, leaving 18 bases between the germline ends. CDR3 sequence reads: CASSPGRGAGNTGELFF. CDR3 sequence (DNA): TGCGCCAGCAGCCCGGGACGGGGGGCAGGAAACACCGGGGAGCTGTTTTTT.

The CDR3 is CASSYLTGGMNTEAFF. CDR3 in DNA: TGTGCCAGCAGCTATCTGACAGGGGGCATGAACACTGAAGCTTTCTTT. The chain joins TRBV12-3 or TRBV12-4 to TRBJ1-1, with 10 bases fitting TRBD1. V dropped 6 bases and J dropped 0; count of bases not matched to a gene: 7. This CDR3 spans 16 amino acids.

V and J are TRBV7-8 and TRBJ2-3, with TRBD1 identical over 11 bases. The CDR3 is made up of 15 amino acids. With V trimmed by 5 bases and J by 7 bases, 8 bases remained unmatched. From germline, CDR1 is SGHVS and CDR2 FQNEAQ. The CDR3 DNA reads as TGTGCCAGCAGCACGCGGACAGGGGGCCCAAATACGCAGTATTTT. Residues: CASSTRTGGPNTQYF.

This clonotype was detected only a few times. The chain recombines TRBV6-6 with TRBJ1-2; a possible D gene is TRBD1 (5 bases). CDR1 and CDR2 (germline): MNHNY, SVGAGI (reference sequence). The CDR3 has 13 residues. The V and J ends lost 7 bases and 2 bases respectively, with 11 bases between them. CDR3 DNA: TGTGCCAGCAATAATGGGGGGAACTATGGCTACACCTTC. Residues: CASNNGGNYGYTF.

This clonotype was seen more than once but under ten times. The J gene is TRBJ2-1, the V gene TRBV7-3; D may correspond to TRBD1 or TRBD2 (6 bases each). The CDR3 totals 15 residues. With 6 bases removed from V and 6 bases from J, the gap between germline ends came to 18 bases. Germline V gene data show CDR1 as SGHTA and CDR2 as FQGTGA. CDR3 sequence reads: CASSPGGPRGNEQFF. The CDR3 region has the DNA TGTGCCAGCAGTCCTGGGGGGCCGCGAGGCAATGAGCAGTTCTTC.

This clonotype has ten or more counts. The rearrangement joins TRBV9 to TRBJ2-4; tentatively, D is TRBD1 (5 bases). The V gene's germline CDR1 is SGDLS and CDR2 YYNGEE. The V end lost 0 bases, the J end lost 6 bases, and 10 bases lay between the germline ends. The CDR3 is made up of 14 amino acids. CDR3 region: CASSVDQGTNIQYF. In nucleotides, the CDR3 is TGTGCCAGCAGCGTAGATCAGGGAACAAACATTCAGTACTTC.

This clonotype turned up a few times. V is TRBV7-9 and J is TRBJ1-6, with a weak D call TRBD1 (5 bases). V shed 7 bases and J shed 9 bases, with 19 bases lying between them. The CDR3 is made up of 15 amino acids. Germline V gene sequence: CDR1 SEHNR, CDR2 FQNEAQ (reference sequence). The CDR3: CASTADGGGASPLHF. In DNA form, the CDR3 reads TGTGCCAGCACCGCGGACGGGGGAGGCGCTTCACCCCTCCACTTT. The full variable domain, its missing parts supplied by reference TRBV7-9 and TRBJ1-6, is DTGVSQNPRHKITKRGQNVTFRCDPISEHNRLYWYRQTLGQGPEFLTYFQNEAQLEKSRLLSDRFSAERPKGSFSTLEIQRTEQGDSAMYLCASTADGGGASPLHFGNGTRLTVT.

This clonotype occurred a few times. The V call is TRBV4-2, the J call TRBJ2-5, with 8 bases that match TRBD1. After removal of 1 base from V and 0 bases from J, the junction contained 4 bases not matched to a gene. Per germline, CDR1 LGHNA and CDR2 YNFKEQ. The CDR3 spans 16 residues. The CDR3 coding sequence is TGTGCCAGCAGCCAAGGGGACAGGCTAGACCAAGAGACCCAGTACTTC. It specifies CASSQGDRLDQETQYF.

This clonotype has at least ten counts. The chain carries TRBV5-1 and TRBJ2-7, with D perhaps matching TRBD1 or TRBD2 (7 bases each). This CDR3 is 13 amino acids long. V dropped 4 bases and J dropped 4 bases, with 12 bases sitting between them. Germline V lookup: CDR1 SGHRS, CDR2 YFSETQ. CDR3: CASSPQGGYEQYF. CDR3 nucleotides: TGCGCCAGCAGCCCCCAGGGGGGGTACGAGCAGTACTTC.

This clonotype was observed many times. This chain connects TRBV20-1 to TRBJ1-2, with TRBD1 matching 7 bases. This CDR3 is 14 amino acids long. Germline V gene sequence: CDR1 DFQATT, CDR2 SNEGSKA (reference sequence). The V segment lost 0 bases and the J segment 14 bases; nucleotides outside the gene matches: 15. The CDR3 DNA reads as TGCAGTGCTAGAGATGGACAGGACGTCTCTGGCGGGACCTTC. Protein: CSARDGQDVSGGTF.

V usage is TRBV6-2 or TRBV6-3 and J usage is TRBJ2-1; no definite D call. V dropped 2 bases and J dropped 10 bases, with 9 bases sitting between them. The CDR3 contains 12 residues. The germline V gene encodes CDR1 MNHEY and CDR2 SVGEGT. The CDR3 sequence: CASSYIGREQFF. The CDR3 DNA sequence: TGTGCCAGCAGTTACATCGGGCGAGAGCAGTTCTTC.

This clonotype showed up many times. The V gene is TRBV5-1, the J gene TRBJ2-1; D is ambiguous. With 0 bases removed from V and 0 bases from J, the gap between germline ends came to 4 bases. Germline CDR1 SGHRS, CDR2 YFSETQ. The CDR3 covers 14 residues. CDR3 protein: CASSLVPSYNEQFF. In DNA, the CDR3 is TGCGCCAGCAGCTTGGTCCCCTCCTACAATGAGCAGTTCTTC.

This clonotype was seen a few times. The rearrangement links TRBV9 to TRBJ1-1; no clear D. The CDR3 covers 14 residues. Germline CDR1 reads SGDLS; CDR2 reads YYNGEE. V was shortened by 0 bases and J by 1 base, with 7 bases between the two germline ends. The CDR3 here is CASSVVQKNTEAFF. Here the CDR3 DNA reads TGTGCCAGCAGCGTAGTGCAGAAGAACACTGAAGCTTTCTTT.

This clonotype was observed a few times. DNA of the CDR3: TGTGCCAGCAGTGCGGGGGGCGCGTCAGATACGCAGTATTTT. Translated: CASSAGGASDTQYF. The chain joins TRBV6-4 to TRBJ2-3, with a weak D call TRBD2 (7 bases). Germline V gene data show CDR1 as MRHNA and CDR2 as SNTAGT. With 4 bases removed from V and 4 bases from J, the gap between germline ends came to 12 bases. This CDR3 comprises 14 residues.

This clonotype was seen a few times. The chain combines TRBV20-1 with TRBJ2-2; D possibly corresponds to TRBD2 (6 bases). V gave up 5 bases and J gave up 2 bases, with 18 bases separating them. The CDR3 runs 16 residues. The germline V gene has CDR1 DFQATT and CDR2 SNEGSKA (reference sequence). CDR3 DNA sequence: TGCAGTGCTCACCGCCCCGGGACTGTTAACACCGGGGAGCTGTTTTTT. Translating it yields CSAHRPGTVNTGELFF.

This clonotype showed up just a few times. The chain couples TRBV6-2 or TRBV6-3 to TRBJ2-1, with a weak D call TRBD2 (6 bases). CDR1 and CDR2 from the germline V gene are MNHEY and SVGEGT. This CDR3 has 16 residues. The V end was cut by 4 bases, the J end by 2 bases, with 15 bases between. In DNA, the CDR3 is TGTGCCAGCAGTTCCCATATGGGGGGAGCCTACAATGAGCAGTTCTTC. Translation: CASSSHMGGAYNEQFF.

The V and J genes are TRBV9 and TRBJ2-3, with D unclear. The length of the CDR3 is 14 residues. The germline V gene encodes CDR1 SGDLS and CDR2 YYNGEE. V gave up 3 bases and J gave up 0 bases, with 8 bases separating them. Here the CDR3 reads CASSEWGSTDTQYF. CDR3 sequence (DNA): TGTGCCAGCAGCGAGTGGGGTAGCACAGATACGCAGTATTTT.

This rearrangement joins TRBV20-1 to TRBJ1-1; 9 nucleotides line up with TRBD1. This CDR3 contains 14 residues. The germline CDR1 and CDR2 sequences are DFQATT and SNEGSKA (reference sequence). Trimming took 1 base from V and 5 from J; bases not matched to a gene: 5. The CDR3 loop reads CSARGDRELTEAFF. The CDR3 DNA reads as TGCAGTGCTAGAGGGGACAGGGAACTAACTGAAGCTTTCTTT.

The CDR3 spells CASSPGTSVGWSTDTQYF. Here the CDR3 DNA reads TGTGCCAGCAGCCCCGGGACTAGCGTTGGGTGGAGCACAGATACGCAGTATTTT. The genes are TRBV7-3 and TRBJ2-3; 10 nucleotides align to TRBD2. V lost 5 bases and J lost 0; bases outside the gene matches: 11. The CDR3 totals 18 residues. Germline V gene sequence: CDR1 SGHTA, CDR2 FQGTGA.

The rearrangement links TRBV12-3 or TRBV12-4 to TRBJ1-1; D is perhaps TRBD1 (6 bases). The CDR3 has 14 amino acids. V was trimmed by 8 bases and J by 4 bases, leaving 17 bases between them. CDR3 protein: CASFLGGIGTEAFF. For the CDR3, the DNA is TGTGCCAGCTTTTTAGGGGGGATAGGCACTGAAGCTTTCTTT.

This clonotype has ten or more counts. This chain links TRBV20-1 with TRBJ1-5; a weak D match, TRBD1 (5 bases). With 0 bases removed from V and 0 bases from J, the gap between germline ends came to 15 bases. This CDR3 region has 17 residues. CDR1 is DFQATT, CDR2 SNEGSKA, per germline (reference sequence). CDR3 region: CSARDNLAGRSNQPQHF. The CDR3 DNA follows: TGCAGTGCTAGAGATAATCTGGCAGGGCGTAGCAATCAGCCCCAGCATTTT.